This TCR beta chain is drawn from a study of blood T cell repertoires in COVID-19. Study as a whole: There were acute and convalescent COVID-19 samples, and they came from the United States, Italy and Spain. PBMCs, B-cell-depleted T cells, or T cells provided the cDNA or gDNA that made up the material.

Everyone who took part was roughly 18 to 89 years old, and they came from 24 US areas. This clone was observed a single time. Original handling: Using reference gene primer amplification, nucleated cell counts were estimated. Measured with immunoSEQ multiplex PCR; TCRdb has only the in-frame clones, and not every one. V and J calls and clone size come straight from that table; D and trimming were deduced from the DNA. Of approximately 140,000 clones listed, roughly 84% were seen once; the top ten hold almost 6%. CDR1 is SGHVS and CDR2 is FNYEAQ in the germline V gene. V was pared by 5 bases and J by 6 bases, with 10 bases between. The CDR3 contains 12 residues.

The sample consisted of PBMCs or T cells enriched from blood (not recorded which). This clonotype was sampled from a woman aged 45 to 65 who had been exposed to COVID-19. V and J are TRBV7-6 and TRBJ1-2, with D perhaps matching TRBD1 (5 bases). In nucleotides, the CDR3 is TGTGCCAGCAGCAAACAGGAACATGGCTACACCTTC. Translated: CASSKQEHGYTF.